This TCR beta chain was obtained from a study of siplizumab effects on memory and regulatory T cells. The V end was cut by 1 base, the J end by 7 bases, with 6 bases between. CDR3 length: 12 amino acids. Germline values: CDR1 SEHNR, CDR2 FQNEAQ (reference sequence). This clone was found once. Profiled with immunoSEQ multiplex PCR; TCRdb holds only in-frame clones, not every one. This sample has roughly 93,000 clones, with roughly 94% found just once. This sequence was found in a human donor in good health. Sequencing used non-Treg CD4+ T cells sorted from blood. V gene TRBV7-9 combines with J gene TRBJ2-3; D is undetermined. CDR3 sequence: CASSLELNTQYF. Here the CDR3 DNA reads TGTGCCAGCAGCTTAGAGCTTAATACGCAGTATTTT.